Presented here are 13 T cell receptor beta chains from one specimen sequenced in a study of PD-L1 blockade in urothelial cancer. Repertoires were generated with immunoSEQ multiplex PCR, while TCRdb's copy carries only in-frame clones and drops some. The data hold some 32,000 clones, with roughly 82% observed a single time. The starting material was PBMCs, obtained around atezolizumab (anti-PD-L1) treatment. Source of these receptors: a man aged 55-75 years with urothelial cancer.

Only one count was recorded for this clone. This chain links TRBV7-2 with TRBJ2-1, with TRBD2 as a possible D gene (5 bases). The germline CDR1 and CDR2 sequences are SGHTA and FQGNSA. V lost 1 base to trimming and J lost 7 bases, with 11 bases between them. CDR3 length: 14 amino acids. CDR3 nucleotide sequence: TGTGCCAGCAGCTTAGAGACTATAGTGAATGAGCAGTTCTTC. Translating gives CASSLETIVNEQFF. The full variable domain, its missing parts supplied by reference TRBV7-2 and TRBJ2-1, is GAGVSQSPSNKVTEKGKDVELRCDPISGHTALYWYRQSLGQGLEFLIYFQGNSAPDKSGLPSDRFSAERTGGSVSTLTIQRTQQEDSAVYLCASSLETIVNEQFFGPGTRLTVL.

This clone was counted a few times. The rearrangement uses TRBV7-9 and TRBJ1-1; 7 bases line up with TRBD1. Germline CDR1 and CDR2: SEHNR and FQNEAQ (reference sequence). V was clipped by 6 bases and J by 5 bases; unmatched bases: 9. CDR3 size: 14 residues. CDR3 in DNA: TGTGCCAGCAGAGGACAGGCCGAAGGGACTGAAGCTTTCTTT. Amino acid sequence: CASRGQAEGTEAFF.

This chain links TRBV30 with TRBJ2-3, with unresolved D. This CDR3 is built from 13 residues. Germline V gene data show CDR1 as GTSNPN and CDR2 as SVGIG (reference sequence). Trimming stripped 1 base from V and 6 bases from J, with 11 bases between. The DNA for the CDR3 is TGTGCCTGGAGTGGAGAGGTTTTGGATACGCAGTATTTT. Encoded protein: CAWSGEVLDTQYF.

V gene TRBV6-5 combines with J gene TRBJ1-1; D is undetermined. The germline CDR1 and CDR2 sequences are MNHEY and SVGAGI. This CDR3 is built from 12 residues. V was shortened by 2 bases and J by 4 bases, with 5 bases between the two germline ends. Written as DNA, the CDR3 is TGTGCCAGCAGTTACGACACCACTGAAGCTTTCTTT. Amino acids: CASSYDTTEAFF.

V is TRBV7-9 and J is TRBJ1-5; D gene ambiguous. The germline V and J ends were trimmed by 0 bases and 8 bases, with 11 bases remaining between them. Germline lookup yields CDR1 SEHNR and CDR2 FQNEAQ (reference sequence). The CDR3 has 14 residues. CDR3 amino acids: CASSLAGLREPQHF. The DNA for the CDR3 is TGTGCCAGCAGCTTAGCTGGGTTGAGGGAGCCCCAGCATTTT.

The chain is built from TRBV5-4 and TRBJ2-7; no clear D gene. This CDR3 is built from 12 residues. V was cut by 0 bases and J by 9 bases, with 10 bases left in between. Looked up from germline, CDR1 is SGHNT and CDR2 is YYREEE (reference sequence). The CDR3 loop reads CASSLVLGSQYF. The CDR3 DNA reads TGTGCCAGCAGCTTGGTTCTCGGTTCGCAGTACTTC.

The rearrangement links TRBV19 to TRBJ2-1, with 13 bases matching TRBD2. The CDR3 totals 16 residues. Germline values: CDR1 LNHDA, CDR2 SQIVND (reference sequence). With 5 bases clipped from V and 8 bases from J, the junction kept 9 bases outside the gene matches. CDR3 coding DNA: TGTGCCAGTAGTCTACGGACTAGCGGGGGTGGGGATGAGCAGTTCTTC. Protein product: CASSLRTSGGGDEQFF.

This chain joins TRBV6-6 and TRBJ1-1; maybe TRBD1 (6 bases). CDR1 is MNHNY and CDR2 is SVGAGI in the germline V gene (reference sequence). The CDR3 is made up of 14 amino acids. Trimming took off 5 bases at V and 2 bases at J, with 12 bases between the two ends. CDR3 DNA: TGTGCCAGCAGTCGGACAGATGGAAACACTGAAGCTTTCTTT. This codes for CASSRTDGNTEAFF.

Here the CDR3 reads CASSQDLGALRRSYNEQFF. CDR3 nucleotide sequence: TGTGCCAGCAGCCAAGATTTGGGAGCTCTTAGGCGCTCCTACAATGAGCAGTTCTTC. The gene calls are TRBV14 and TRBJ2-1; perhaps TRBD2 as D (5 bases). Germline V lookup: CDR1 SGHDN, CDR2 FVKESK. V was trimmed by 0 bases and J by 0 bases, leaving 18 bases between them. CDR3 length: 19 residues. Variable domain in full (rest from reference TRBV14 and TRBJ2-1): EAGVTQFPSHSVIEKGQTVTLRCDPISGHDNLYWYRRVMGKEIKFLLHFVKESKQDESGMPNNRFLAERTGGTYSTLKVQPAELEDSGVYFCASSQDLGALRRSYNEQFFGPGTRLTVL.

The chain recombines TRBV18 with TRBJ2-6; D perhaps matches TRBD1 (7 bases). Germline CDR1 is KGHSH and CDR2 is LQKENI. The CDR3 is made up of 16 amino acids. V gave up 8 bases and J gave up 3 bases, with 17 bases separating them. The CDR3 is CASGRTGPGGANVLTF. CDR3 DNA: TGTGCCAGCGGGAGGACAGGCCCGGGTGGGGCCAACGTCCTGACTTTC.

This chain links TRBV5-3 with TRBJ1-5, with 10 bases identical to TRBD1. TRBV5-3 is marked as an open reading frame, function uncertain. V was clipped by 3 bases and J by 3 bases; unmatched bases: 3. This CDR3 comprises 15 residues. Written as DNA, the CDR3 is TGTGCCAGAAGCTCGGGACAGGGGAACAATCAGCCCCAGCATTTT. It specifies CARSSGQGNNQPQHF.

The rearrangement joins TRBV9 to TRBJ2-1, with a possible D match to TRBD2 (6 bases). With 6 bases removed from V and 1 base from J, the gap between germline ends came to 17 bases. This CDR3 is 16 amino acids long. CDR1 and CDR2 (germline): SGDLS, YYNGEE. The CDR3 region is CASTRTPGGSYNEQFF. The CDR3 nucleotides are TGTGCCAGCACCCGAACCCCCGGGGGTTCCTACAATGAGCAGTTCTTC.

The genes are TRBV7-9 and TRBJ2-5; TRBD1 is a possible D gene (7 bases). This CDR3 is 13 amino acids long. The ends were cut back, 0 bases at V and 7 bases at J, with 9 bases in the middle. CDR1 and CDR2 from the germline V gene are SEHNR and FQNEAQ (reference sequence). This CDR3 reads CASSLAQGGTQYF. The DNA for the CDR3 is TGTGCCAGCAGCTTAGCCCAGGGGGGGACCCAGTACTTC.